This T cell receptor (beta chain) was sequenced during a study of blood T cell repertoires in COVID-19 (dated by TCRdb to the early 2020s). Turning to the overall study: The collaborator samples originated in the United States, Italy and Spain and spanned the acute and convalescent phases of COVID-19. The material from the prospective study consisted of cDNA or gDNA derived from T cells, B-cell-depleted T cells, or PBMCs. Deeply sampled blood TCRbeta repertoires from subjects exposed to, actively infected with, or recovered from COVID-19 were included in the dataset. The repertoires were made available in a free public database intended to serve as a resource for research on the immune response to SARS-CoV-2. The samples were drawn from the first 160 participants of the ongoing ImmuneRACE study and from 1,254 subjects provided by 6 global collaborators. Sample metadata almost always included a de-identified subject ID, COVID-19 status, age in years and sex. Where available, HLA class I and class II types were taken from metadata supplied by the sample provider and were not determined by assay-based typing. Summary of the overall study and its limitations: Clinical and demographic metadata were provided uncurated, with the amount varying by source and participant.

Each collaborating institution followed its own protocols to collect whole blood in K2EDTA tubes. For TCRbeta analysis, collaborators shipped samples in one of three forms: frozen whole blood, isolated PBMCs, or DNA extracted from either of those sample types. TCRbeta CDR3 regions were amplified from genomic DNA by means of the immunoSEQ Assay, a bias-controlled multiplex PCR. The source study handled its data this way. Nucleated cell counts per sample were estimated from amplification of reference gene primers within the assay. To quantify the absolute abundance of each unique TCRbeta CDR3 rearrangement, sequence reads were collapsed and filtered. Productive Simpson clonality was computed per sample as the square root of Simpson's diversity index over productive rearrangements. TCRdb re-hosts the immuneACCESS table, in-frame sequences only. Its copies lack some clones; in the studies checked, an unresolved V gene accounts for under half of them, and the cause for the rest is not known. That table supplies the V and J calls and clone size; D and trimming were determined from the DNA. This sample is represented by roughly 90,000 clones; around 88% of them were singletons. The biggest ten clones account for around a quarter of the sample.

Trimmed from V: 1 base; trimmed from J: 3 bases; junction bases lacking a gene match: 5. Looking up the germline V gene yields CDR1 SGHVS and CDR2 FNYEAQ. The CDR3 contains 16 residues, cysteine and phenylalanine counted. Only CDR3 DNA is held: 48 bases, read in frame from base 1. A word on this clone: This receptor's antigen is unknown. No base quality values were provided; no much bigger clone lies one nucleotide off.

The source of this sequence is a human donor in a cohort sampled during active COVID-19. Sequencing used peripheral blood. This chain is built from TRBV7-6 and TRBJ2-1; 8 nucleotides in the junction match TRBD2. The CDR3 has the sequence CASSLEWTSLYNEQFF. The bases read TGTGCCAGCAGCTTAGAATGGACTAGCCTCTACAATGAGCAGTTCTTC.